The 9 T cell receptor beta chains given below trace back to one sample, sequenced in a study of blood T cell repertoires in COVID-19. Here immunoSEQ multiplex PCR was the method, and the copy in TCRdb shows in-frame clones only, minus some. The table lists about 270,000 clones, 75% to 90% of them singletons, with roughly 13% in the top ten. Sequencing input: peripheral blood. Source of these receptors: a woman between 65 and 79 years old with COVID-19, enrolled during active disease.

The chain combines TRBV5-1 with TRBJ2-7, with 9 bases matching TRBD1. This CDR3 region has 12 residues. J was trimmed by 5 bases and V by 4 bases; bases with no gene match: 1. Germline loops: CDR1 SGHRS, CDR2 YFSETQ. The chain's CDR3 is CASSRTGDEQYF. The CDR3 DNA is TGCGCCAGCAGCAGGACAGGGGACGAGCAGTACTTC.

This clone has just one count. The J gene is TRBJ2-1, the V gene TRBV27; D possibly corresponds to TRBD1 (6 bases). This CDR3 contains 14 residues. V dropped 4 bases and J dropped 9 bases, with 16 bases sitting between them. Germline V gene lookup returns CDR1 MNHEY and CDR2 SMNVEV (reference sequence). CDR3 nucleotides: TGTGCCAGCAGTTCGACAGTGCAGGGGCGTGAGCAGTTCTTC. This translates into CASSSTVQGREQFF.

DNA for the CDR3: TGTGCCAGCTCACCGGGCAGGGTCAATCAGCCCCAGCATTTT. As protein: CASSPGRVNQPQHF. J is TRBJ1-5 and V is TRBV18; tentatively, D is TRBD1 (5 bases). CDR1 is KGHSH, CDR2 LQKENI, per germline. Trimming pared 3 bases from V and 3 bases from J, leaving 9 bases between. The CDR3 loop spans 14 amino acids.

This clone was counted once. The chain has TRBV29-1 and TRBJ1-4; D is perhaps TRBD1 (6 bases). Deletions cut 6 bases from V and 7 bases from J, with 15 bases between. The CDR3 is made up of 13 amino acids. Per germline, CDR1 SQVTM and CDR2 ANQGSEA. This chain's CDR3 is CSVMTGWGEKLFF. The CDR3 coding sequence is TGCAGCGTAATGACAGGTTGGGGTGAAAAACTGTTTTTT.

DNA of the CDR3: TGTGCCAGCAGCTTAGATCTAGCGGGGGGGAGGAAGGAGCAGTTCTTC. It yields the protein CASSLDLAGGRKEQFF. The gene calls are TRBV7-2 and TRBJ2-1, with TRBD2 matching over 12 bases. The length of the CDR3 is 16 residues. V lost 1 base, J lost 10 bases, and 8 bases stayed unmatched. Germline values: CDR1 SGHTA, CDR2 FQGNSA.

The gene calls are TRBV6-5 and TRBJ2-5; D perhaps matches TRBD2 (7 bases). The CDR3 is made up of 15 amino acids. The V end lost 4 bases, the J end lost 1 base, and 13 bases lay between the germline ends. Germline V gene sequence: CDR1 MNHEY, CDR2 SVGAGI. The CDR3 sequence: CASSSGAGAQETQYF. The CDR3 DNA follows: TGTGCCAGCAGTTCGGGGGCGGGGGCCCAAGAGACCCAGTACTTC.

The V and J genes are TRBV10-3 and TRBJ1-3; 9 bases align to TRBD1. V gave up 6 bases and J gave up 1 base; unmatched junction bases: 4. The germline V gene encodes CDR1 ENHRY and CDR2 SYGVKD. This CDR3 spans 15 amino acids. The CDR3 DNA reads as TGTGCCATCAGCGGACAGGGGATTTCTGGAAACACCATATATTTT. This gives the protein CAISGQGISGNTIYF.

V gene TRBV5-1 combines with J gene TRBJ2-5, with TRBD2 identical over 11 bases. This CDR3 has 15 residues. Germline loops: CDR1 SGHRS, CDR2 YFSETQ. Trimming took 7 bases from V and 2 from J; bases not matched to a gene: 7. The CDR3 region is CASGLAGGRQETQYF. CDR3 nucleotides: TGCGCCAGCGGGCTAGCGGGGGGACGGCAAGAGACCCAGTACTTC. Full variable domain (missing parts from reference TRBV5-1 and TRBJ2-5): KAGVTQTPRYLIKTRGQQVTLSCSPISGHRSVSWYQQTPGQGLQFLFEYFSETQRNKGNFPGRFSGRQFSNSRSEMNVSTLELGDSALYLCASGLAGGRQETQYFGPGTRLLVL.

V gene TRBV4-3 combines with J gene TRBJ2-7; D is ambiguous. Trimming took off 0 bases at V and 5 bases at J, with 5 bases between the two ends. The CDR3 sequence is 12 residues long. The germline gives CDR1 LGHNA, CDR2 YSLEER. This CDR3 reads CASSQDEDEQYF. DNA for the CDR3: TGCGCCAGCAGCCAAGATGAGGACGAGCAGTACTTC.